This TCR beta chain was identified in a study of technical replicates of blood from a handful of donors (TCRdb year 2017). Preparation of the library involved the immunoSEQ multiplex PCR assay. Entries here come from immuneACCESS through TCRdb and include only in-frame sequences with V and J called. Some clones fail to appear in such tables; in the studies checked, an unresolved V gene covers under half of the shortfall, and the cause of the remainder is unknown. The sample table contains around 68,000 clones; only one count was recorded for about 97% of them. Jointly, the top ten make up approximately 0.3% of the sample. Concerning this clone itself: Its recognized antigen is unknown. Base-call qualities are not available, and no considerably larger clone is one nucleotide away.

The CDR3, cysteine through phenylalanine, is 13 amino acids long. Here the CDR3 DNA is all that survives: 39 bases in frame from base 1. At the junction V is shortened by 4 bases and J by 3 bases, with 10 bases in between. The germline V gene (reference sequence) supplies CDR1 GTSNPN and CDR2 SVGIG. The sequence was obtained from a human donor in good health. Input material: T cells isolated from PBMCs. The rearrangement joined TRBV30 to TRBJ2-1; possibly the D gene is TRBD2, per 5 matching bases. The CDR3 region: CAWTESGYNEQFF. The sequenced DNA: TGTGCCTGGACCGAGAGCGGCTACAATGAGCAGTTCTTC.